This T cell receptor beta chain was captured by sequencing in a study of blood T cell repertoires in COVID-19. Study-level background: T cells, B-cell-depleted T cells, or PBMCs provided the cDNA or gDNA that served as material.

How the authors handled the data: Amplifying reference gene primers gave estimates of nucleated cell counts. Sequencing was performed with immunoSEQ multiplex PCR; in TCRdb, only in-frame clones are kept and a portion is missing. The D gene and trimming were derived from the DNA, and the V and J assignments and clone size from that table. The table has about 220,000 clones, around four fifths seen once. While infection was still active, Seattle patients were enrolled and then followed longitudinally. Germline V gene lookup returns CDR1 SGHAT and CDR2 FQNNGV. V was pared by 5 bases and J by 1 base, with 4 bases of the junction left unmatched. This CDR3 comprises 15 residues.

Sequenced sample: peripheral blood. This chain joins TRBV11-2 and TRBJ1-1; the match to TRBD1 covers 10 bases. This TCR derives from a woman in her seventies with COVID-19, enrolled during active disease. The CDR3 DNA reads as TGTGCCAGCAGCAACAGGGACAGGGGGAACACTGAAGCTTTCTTT. Translated, it gives CASSNRDRGNTEAFF.